The present TCR beta chain was sequenced within a study of T cell responses to AZD1222 COVID-19 vaccine. Study as a whole: It was second doses at about 4 or about 12 weeks that were pooled. Whole-study results and caveats: Among the donors, most were white British and more were female, and clonal diversity was possibly underestimated. Sampling captured repertoires only after the peak T cell response. Vaccination with two AZD1222 doses was followed by a rise in Spike-specific TCR breadth and depth.

Assay used: immunoSEQ multiplex PCR; TCRdb lists only in-frame clones, some missing. The sample gives about 130,000 clones, about 87% of which show up once; around 5.8% is in the top ten. Germline lookup yields CDR1 MNHEY and CDR2 SVGAGI. The length of the CDR3 is 13 residues. The V gene lost 10 bases and the J gene lost 10 bases, with 22 bases spanning the gap. Regarding this clone: No antigen is known for it.

The sequenced sample was peripheral blood, obtained on day 0 of AZD1222 vaccination. The chain couples TRBV6-5 to TRBJ1-1; the D gene is possibly TRBD1 (6 bases). The source is an adult in good health. CDR3 protein: CATTQGWDRGAFF. The CDR3 DNA follows: TGTGCCACCACACAGGGTTGGGACCGTGGAGCTTTCTTT.